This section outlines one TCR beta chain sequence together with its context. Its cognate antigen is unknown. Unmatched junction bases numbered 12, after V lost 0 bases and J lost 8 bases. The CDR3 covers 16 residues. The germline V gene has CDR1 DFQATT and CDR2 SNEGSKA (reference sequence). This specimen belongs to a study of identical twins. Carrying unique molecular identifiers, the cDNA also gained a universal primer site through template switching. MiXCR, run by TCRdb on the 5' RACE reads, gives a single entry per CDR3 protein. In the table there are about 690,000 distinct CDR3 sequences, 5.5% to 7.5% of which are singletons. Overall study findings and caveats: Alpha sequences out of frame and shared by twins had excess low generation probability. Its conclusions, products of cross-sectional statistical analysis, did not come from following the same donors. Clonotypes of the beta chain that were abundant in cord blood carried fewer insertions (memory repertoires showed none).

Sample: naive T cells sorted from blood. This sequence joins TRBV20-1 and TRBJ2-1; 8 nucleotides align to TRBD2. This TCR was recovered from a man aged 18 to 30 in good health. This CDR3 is CSARELSGLGSDEQFF. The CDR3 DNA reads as TGCAGTGCTAGAGAGCTCTCGGGACTAGGTTCGGATGAGCAGTTCTTC.